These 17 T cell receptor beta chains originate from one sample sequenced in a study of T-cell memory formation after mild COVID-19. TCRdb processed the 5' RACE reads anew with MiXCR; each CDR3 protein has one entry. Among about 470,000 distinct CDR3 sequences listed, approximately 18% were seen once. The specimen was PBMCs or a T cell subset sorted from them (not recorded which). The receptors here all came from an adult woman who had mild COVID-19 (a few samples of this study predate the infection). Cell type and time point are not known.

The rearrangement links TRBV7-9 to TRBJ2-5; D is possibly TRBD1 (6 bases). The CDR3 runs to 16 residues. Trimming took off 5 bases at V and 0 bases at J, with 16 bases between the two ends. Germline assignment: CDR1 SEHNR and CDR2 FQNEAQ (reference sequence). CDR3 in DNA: TGTGCCAGCAGCGCCCGGGACAACTTCTACCAAGAGACCCAGTACTTC. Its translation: CASSARDNFYQETQYF.

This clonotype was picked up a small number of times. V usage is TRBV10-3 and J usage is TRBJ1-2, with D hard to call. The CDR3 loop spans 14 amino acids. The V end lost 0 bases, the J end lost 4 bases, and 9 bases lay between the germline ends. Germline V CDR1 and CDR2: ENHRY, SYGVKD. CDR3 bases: TGTGCCATCAGTGAGTCCCCCGGGGTCTATGGCTACACCTTC. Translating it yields CAISESPGVYGYTF.

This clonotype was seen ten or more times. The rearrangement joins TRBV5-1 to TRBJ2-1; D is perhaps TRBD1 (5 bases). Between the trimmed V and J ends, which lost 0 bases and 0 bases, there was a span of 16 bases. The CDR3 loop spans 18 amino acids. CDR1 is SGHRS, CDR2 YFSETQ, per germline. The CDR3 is CASSLVVGLQSSYNEQFF. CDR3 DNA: TGCGCCAGCAGCTTGGTTGTGGGGCTCCAAAGCTCCTACAATGAGCAGTTCTTC. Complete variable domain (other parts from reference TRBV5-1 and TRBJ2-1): KAGVTQTPRYLIKTRGQQVTLSCSPISGHRSVSWYQQTPGQGLQFLFEYFSETQRNKGNFPGRFSGRQFSNSRSEMNVSTLELGDSALYLCASSLVVGLQSSYNEQFFGPGTRLTVL.

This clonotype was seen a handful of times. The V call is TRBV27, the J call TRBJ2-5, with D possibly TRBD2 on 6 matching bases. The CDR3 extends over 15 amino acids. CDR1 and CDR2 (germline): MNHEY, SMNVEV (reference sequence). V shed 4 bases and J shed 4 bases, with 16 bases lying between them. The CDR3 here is CASSWAGTPLETQYF. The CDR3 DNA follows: TGTGCCAGCAGTTGGGCGGGGACCCCCCTAGAGACCCAGTACTTC.

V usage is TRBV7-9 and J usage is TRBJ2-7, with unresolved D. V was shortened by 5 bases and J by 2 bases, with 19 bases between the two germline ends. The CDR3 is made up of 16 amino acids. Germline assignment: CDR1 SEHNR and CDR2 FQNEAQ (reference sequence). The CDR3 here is CASSPPDPGRTYEQYF. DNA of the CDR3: TGTGCCAGCAGCCCCCCGGACCCTGGGCGGACCTACGAGCAGTACTTC. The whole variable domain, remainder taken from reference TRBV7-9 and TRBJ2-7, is DTGVSQNPRHKITKRGQNVTFRCDPISEHNRLYWYRQTLGQGPEFLTYFQNEAQLEKSRLLSDRFSAERPKGSFSTLEIQRTEQGDSAMYLCASSPPDPGRTYEQYFGPGTRLTVT.

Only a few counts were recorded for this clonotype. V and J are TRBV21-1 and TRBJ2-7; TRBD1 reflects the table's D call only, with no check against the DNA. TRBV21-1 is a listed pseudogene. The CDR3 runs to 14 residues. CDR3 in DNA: TGTGCCAGCAGCAAATGGGGGACACGTCACGAGCAGTACTTC. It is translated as CASSKWGTRHEQYF.

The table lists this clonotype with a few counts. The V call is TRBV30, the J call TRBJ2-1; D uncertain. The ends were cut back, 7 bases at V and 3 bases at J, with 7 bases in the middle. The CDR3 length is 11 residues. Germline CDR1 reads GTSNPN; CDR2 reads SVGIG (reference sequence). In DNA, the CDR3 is TGTGCCTCCTACAGCTACAATGAGCAGTTCTTC. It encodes CASYSYNEQFF.

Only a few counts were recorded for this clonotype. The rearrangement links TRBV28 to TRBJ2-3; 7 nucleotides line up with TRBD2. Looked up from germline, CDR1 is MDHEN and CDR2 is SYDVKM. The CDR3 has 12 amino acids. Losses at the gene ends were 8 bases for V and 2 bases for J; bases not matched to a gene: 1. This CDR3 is CASGRATDTQYF. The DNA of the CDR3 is TGTGCCAGCGGGAGGGCCACAGATACGCAGTATTTT.

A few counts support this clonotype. Here the CDR3 reads CASSSLLSEQYF. In DNA form, the CDR3 reads TGTGCCAGCAGTTCCTTGCTCAGTGAGCAGTACTTC. V usage is TRBV12-3 or TRBV12-4 and J usage is TRBJ2-7; D remains ambiguous. The CDR3 loop spans 12 amino acids. V lost 4 bases and J lost 7, with 11 bases in between.

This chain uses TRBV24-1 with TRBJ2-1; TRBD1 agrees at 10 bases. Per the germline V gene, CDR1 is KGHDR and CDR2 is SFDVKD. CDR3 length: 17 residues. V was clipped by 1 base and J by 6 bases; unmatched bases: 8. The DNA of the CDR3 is TGTGCCACCAGTGATTTTAAAGGGACAGGGGTGGCCAATGAGCAGTTCTTC. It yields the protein CATSDFKGTGVANEQFF.

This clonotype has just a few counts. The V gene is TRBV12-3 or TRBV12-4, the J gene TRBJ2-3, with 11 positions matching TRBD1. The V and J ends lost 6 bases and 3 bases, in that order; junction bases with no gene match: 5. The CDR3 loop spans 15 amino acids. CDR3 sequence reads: CASRWTGGGTDTQYF. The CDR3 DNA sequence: TGTGCCAGCAGGTGGACAGGGGGCGGAACAGATACGCAGTATTTT.

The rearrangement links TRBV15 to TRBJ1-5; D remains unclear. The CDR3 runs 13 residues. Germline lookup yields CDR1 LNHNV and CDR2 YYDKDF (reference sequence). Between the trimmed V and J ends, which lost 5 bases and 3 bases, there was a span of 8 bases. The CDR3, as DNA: TGTGCCACCAGCCGAATGACCAATCAGCCCCAGCATTTT. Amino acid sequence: CATSRMTNQPQHF.

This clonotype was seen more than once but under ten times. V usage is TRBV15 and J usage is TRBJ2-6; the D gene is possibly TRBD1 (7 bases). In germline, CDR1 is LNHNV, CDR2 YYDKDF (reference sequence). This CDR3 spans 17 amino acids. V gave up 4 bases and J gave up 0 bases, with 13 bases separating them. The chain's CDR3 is CATSIPRGVSGANVLTF. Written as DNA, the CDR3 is TGTGCCACCAGCATACCCAGGGGGGTCTCTGGGGCCAACGTCCTGACTTTC.

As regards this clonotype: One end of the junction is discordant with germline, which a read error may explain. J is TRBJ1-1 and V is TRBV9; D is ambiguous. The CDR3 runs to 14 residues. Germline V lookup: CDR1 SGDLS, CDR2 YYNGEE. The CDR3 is CARSVEAMNTEAFF. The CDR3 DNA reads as TGTGCCAGAAGCGTAGAGGCGATGAACACTGAAGCTTTCTTT.

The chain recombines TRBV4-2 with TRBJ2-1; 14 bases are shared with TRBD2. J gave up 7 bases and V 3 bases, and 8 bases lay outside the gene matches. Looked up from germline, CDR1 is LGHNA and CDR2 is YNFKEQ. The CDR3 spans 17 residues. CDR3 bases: TGTGCCAGCAGCCAGGGACTAGCGGGAGTTCCTCGAAATGAGCAGTTCTTC. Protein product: CASSQGLAGVPRNEQFF.

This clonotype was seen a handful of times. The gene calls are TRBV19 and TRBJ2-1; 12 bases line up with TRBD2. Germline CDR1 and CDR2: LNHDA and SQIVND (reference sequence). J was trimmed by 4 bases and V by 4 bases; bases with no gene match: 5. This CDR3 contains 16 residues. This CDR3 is CASSNRLAGEYNEQFF. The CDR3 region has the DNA TGTGCCAGTAGTAATCGACTAGCGGGGGAATACAATGAGCAGTTCTTC.

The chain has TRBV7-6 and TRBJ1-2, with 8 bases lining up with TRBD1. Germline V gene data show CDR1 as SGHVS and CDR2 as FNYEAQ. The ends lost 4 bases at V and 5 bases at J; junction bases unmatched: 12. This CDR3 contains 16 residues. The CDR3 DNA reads TGTGCCAGCAGCTCTCCGGGACAGGCCTCACCTTATGGCTACACCTTC. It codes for CASSSPGQASPYGYTF.